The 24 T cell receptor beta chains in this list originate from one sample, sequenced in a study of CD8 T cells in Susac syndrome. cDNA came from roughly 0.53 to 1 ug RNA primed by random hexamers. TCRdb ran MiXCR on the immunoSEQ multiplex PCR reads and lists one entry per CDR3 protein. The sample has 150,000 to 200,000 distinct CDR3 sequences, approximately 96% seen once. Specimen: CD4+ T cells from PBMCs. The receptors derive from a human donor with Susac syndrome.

The CDR3 spells CASSQAGLSGGSEQYF. The CDR3 DNA reads TGTGCCAGCAGCCAAGCGGGACTTTCGGGGGGTTCCGAGCAGTACTTC. The chain carries TRBV3-1 and TRBJ2-7, with 7 positions matching TRBD2. This CDR3 region has 16 residues. Losses at the gene ends were 1 base for V and 6 bases for J; bases not matched to a gene: 12. Looked up from germline, CDR1 is LGHDT and CDR2 is YNNKEL (reference sequence).

CDR3 protein: CASSQERRGLAGLEQYF. CDR3 coding DNA: TGTGCCAGCAGCCAAGAGAGGCGGGGACTAGCGGGGTTGGAGCAGTACTTC. This chain uses TRBV4-2 with TRBJ2-7; 13 nucleotides match TRBD2. Trimming took 0 bases from V and 7 from J; bases not matched to a gene: 9. The CDR3 runs to 17 residues. The germline V gene encodes CDR1 LGHNA and CDR2 YNFKEQ.

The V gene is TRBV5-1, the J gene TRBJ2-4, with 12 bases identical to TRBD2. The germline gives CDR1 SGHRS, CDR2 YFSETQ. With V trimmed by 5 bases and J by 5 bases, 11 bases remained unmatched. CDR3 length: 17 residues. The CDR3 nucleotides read TGCGCCAGCAGTTTAGGGACTAGCGGGCTGTTAGAAAACATTCAGTACTTC. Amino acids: CASSLGTSGLLENIQYF.

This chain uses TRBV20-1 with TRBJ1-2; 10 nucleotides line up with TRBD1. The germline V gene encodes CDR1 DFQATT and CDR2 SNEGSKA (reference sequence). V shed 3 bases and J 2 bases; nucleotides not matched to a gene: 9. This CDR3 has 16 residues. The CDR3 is CSASAPGQGVNYGYTF. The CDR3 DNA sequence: TGCAGTGCTAGTGCGCCCGGACAGGGGGTCAACTATGGCTACACCTTC.

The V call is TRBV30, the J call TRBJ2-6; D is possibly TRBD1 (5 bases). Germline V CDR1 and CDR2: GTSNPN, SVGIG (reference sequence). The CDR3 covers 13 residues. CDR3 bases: TGTGCGAAGGACAACTCTGGGGCCAACGTCCTGACTTTC. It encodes CAKDNSGANVLTF.

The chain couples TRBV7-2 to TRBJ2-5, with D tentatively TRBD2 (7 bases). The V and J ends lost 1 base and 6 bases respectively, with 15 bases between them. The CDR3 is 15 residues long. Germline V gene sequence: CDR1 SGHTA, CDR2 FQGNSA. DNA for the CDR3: TGTGCCAGCAGCTTAGAACGGGGGAGGGGGAAGACCCAGTACTTC. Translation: CASSLERGRGKTQYF. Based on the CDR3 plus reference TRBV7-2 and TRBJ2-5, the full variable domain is GAGVSQSPSNKVTEKGKDVELRCDPISGHTALYWYRQSLGQGLEFLIYFQGNSAPDKSGLPSDRFSAERTGGSVSTLTIQRTQQEDSAVYLCASSLERGRGKTQYFGPGTRLLVL.

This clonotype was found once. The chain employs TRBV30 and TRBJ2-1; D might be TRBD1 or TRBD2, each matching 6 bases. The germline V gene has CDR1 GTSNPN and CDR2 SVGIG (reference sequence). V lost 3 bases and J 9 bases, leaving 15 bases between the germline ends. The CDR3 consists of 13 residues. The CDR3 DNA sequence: TGTGCCTGGAGGGGGGCAGCGGAGGGTGAGCAGTTCTTC. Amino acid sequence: CAWRGAAEGEQFF. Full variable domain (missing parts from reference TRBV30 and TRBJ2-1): SQTIHQWPATLVQPVGSPLSLECTVEGTSNPNLYWYRQAAGRGLQLLFYSVGIGQISSEVPQNLSASRPQDRQFILSSKKLLLSDSGFYLCAWRGAAEGEQFFGPGTRLTVL.

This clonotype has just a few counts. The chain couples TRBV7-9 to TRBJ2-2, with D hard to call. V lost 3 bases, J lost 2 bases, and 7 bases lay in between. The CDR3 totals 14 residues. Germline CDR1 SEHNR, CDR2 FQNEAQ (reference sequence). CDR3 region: CASSFGGNTGELFF. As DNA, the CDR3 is TGTGCCAGCAGCTTTGGTGGAAACACCGGGGAGCTGTTTTTT.

The CDR3 DNA follows: TGTGCCACCAGCAGACGAGGGACAGGGGCCCTCGGAGATACGCAGTATTTT. Translating it yields CATSRRGTGALGDTQYF. This chain links TRBV15 with TRBJ2-3; 10 positions match TRBD1. CDR1 is LNHNV and CDR2 is YYDKDF in the germline V gene (reference sequence). V dropped 2 bases and J dropped 5; count of bases not matched to a gene: 10. The CDR3 runs to 17 residues.

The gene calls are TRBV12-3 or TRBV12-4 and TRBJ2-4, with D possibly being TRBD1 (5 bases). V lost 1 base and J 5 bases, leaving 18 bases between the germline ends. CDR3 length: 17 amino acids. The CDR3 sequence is CASSLDRWTLVENIQYF. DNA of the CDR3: TGTGCCAGCAGTTTAGATCGATGGACATTGGTGGAAAACATTCAGTACTTC.

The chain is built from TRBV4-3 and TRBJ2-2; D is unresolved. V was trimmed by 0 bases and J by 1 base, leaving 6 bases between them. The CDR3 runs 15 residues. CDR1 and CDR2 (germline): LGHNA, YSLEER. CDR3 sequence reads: CASSQEPGNTGELFF. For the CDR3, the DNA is TGCGCCAGCAGCCAAGAACCAGGGAACACCGGGGAGCTGTTTTTT.

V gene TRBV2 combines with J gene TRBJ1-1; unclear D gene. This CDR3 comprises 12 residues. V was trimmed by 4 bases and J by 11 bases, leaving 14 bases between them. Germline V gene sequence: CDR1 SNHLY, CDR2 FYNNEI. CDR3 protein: CASSVLMFWAFF. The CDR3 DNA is TGTGCCAGCAGTGTTTTAATGTTCTGGGCTTTCTTT.

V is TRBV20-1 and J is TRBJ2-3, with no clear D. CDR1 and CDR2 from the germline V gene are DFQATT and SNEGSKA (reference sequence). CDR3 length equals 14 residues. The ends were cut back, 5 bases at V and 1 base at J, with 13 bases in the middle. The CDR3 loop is CSAYSGAGTDTQYF. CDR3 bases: TGCAGTGCTTACTCAGGCGCTGGCACAGATACGCAGTATTTT.

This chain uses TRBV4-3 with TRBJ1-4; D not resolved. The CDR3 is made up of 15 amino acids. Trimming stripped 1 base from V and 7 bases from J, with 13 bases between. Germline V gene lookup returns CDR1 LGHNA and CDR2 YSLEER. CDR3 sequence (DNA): TGCGCCAGCAGCCAAGGGGCAGGTTTGAGTGAAAAACTGTTTTTT. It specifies CASSQGAGLSEKLFF.

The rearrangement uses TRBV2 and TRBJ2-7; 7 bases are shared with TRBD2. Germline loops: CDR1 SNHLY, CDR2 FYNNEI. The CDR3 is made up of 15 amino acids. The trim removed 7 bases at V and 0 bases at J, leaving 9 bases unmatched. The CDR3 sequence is CASTPGRPYSYEQYF. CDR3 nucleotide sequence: TGTGCCAGCACCCCCGGGAGGCCCTACTCCTACGAGCAGTACTTC. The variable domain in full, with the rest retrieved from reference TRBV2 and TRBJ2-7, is EPEVTQTPSHQVTQMGQEVILRCVPISNHLYFYWYRQILGQKVEFLVSFYNNEISEKSEIFDDQFSVERPDGSNFTLKIRSTKLEDSAMYFCASTPGRPYSYEQYFGPGTRLTVT.

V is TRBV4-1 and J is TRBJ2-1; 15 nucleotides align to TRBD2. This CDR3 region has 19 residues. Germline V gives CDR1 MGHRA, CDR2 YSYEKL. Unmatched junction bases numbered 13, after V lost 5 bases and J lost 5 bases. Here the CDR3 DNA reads TGCGCCAGCAGCGCGAGGACTAGCGGGGGGGCACGGAAAAACAATGAGCAGTTCTTC. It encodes CASSARTSGGARKNNEQFF.

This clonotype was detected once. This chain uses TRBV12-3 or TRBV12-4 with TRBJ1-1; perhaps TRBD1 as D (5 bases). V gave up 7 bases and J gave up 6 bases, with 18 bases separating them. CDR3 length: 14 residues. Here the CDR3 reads CASNYYRSVAEAFF. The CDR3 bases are TGTGCCAGCAATTATTACAGGTCGGTAGCTGAAGCTTTCTTT.

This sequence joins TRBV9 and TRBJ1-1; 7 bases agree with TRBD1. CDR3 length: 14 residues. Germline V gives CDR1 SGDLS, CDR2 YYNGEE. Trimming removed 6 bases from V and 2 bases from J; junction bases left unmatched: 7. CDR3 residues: CASTKTGVNTEAFF. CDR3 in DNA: TGTGCCAGCACTAAAACAGGGGTCAACACTGAAGCTTTCTTT.

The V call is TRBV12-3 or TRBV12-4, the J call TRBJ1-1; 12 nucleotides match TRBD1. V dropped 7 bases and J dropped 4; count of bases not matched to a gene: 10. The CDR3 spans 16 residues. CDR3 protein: CASNGRDRGLGTEAFF. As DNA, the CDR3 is TGTGCCAGCAACGGCCGGGACAGGGGGCTGGGCACTGAAGCTTTCTTT.

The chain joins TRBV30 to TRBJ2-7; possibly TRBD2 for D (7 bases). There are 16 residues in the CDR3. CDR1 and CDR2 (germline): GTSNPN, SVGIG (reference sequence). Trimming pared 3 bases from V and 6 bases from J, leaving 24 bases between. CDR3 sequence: CAWSRRGGGLRSEQYF. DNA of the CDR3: TGTGCCTGGAGCCGACGAGGCGGGGGCCTCAGGAGCGAGCAGTACTTC.

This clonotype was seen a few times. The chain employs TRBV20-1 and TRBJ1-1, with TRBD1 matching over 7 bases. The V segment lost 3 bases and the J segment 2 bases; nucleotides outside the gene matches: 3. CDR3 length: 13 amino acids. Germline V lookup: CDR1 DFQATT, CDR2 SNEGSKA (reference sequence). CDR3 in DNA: TGCAGTGCTAGGGGGACAGTAAACACTGAAGCTTTCTTT. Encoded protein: CSARGTVNTEAFF.

CDR3 sequence (DNA): TGCAGTGCCACACAGACAGATACGCAGTATTTT. Encoded protein: CSATQTDTQYF. V usage is TRBV20-1 and J usage is TRBJ2-3; D not certain. CDR3 size: 11 residues. Trimming cost V 6 bases and J 3 bases, with 7 bases left between them. Germline assignment: CDR1 DFQATT and CDR2 SNEGSKA (reference sequence).

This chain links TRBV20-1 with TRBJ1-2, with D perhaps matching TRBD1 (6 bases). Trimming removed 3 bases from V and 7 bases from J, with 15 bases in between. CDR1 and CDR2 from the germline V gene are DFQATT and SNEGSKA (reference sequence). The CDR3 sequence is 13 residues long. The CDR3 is CSARTVQQGGYTF. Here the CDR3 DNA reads TGCAGTGCTAGGACAGTCCAACAGGGTGGCTACACCTTC.

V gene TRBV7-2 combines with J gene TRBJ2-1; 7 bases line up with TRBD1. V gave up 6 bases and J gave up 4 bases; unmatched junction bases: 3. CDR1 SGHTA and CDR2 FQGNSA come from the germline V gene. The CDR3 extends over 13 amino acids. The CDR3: CASREGQYNEQFF. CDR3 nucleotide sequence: TGTGCCAGCAGAGAGGGACAGTACAATGAGCAGTTCTTC.